In its sample, the clone carrying this TCR beta chain was seen a few times. The antigen is not known. Trimming pared 2 bases from V and 0 bases from J, leaving 10 bases between. The CDR3 has 15 residues. Looked up from germline, CDR1 is SNHLY and CDR2 is FYNNEI. This record comes from a study of T cell repertoires in cytomegalovirus infection. The wider study: The authors used CMV epitopes that were HLA-C-restricted (recently identified) and HLA-B-restricted (well studied). Shared public TCR beta signatures pointed to both CMV infection and a matching HLA type.

TCRdb used MiXCR to reprocess the reads, holding one entry per CDR3 protein. The sample shows 750,000 to 900,000 distinct CDR3 sequences, just under 30% of them seen only once. Study findings and constraints: Cumulative public TCR beta family frequency identified carriers of CMV plus the relevant HLA. Dominant in the ex vivo response were TCR beta clonotypes restricted by HLA-C and specific for CMV.

V and J are TRBV2 and TRBJ1-2; no reliable D call. Specimen: cultured CD8+ T cells from PBMCs, collected from culture after CMV antigen stimulation. This sequence was found in a human donor in good health (CMV status not recorded). Some clones in this sample may be carry-over from other donors' samples. This chain's CDR3 is CASSESWVANYGYTF. As DNA, the CDR3 is TGTGCCAGCAGTGAATCGTGGGTAGCTAACTATGGCTACACCTTC. Looking up the rest from reference TRBV2 and TRBJ1-2 gives the full variable domain: EPEVTQTPSHQVTQMGQEVILRCVPISNHLYFYWYRQILGQKVEFLVSFYNNEISEKSEIFDDQFSVERPDGSNFTLKIRSTKLEDSAMYFCASSESWVANYGYTFGSGTRLTVV.